This T cell receptor beta chain was captured in a study of ipilimumab plus nivolumab after autologous stem cell transplantation. Sequencing used immunoSEQ multiplex PCR; TCRdb keeps in-frame clones, though not all of them. There are tens of thousands of clones in the sample; over 80% occur only once, and roughly 2% lies in the top ten. CDR3 length: 12 amino acids. Germline assignment: CDR1 SEHNR and CDR2 FQNEAQ (reference sequence). The V gene lost 5 bases and the J gene lost 3 bases, with 6 bases spanning the gap. Specimen: PBMCs, collected in a trial of ipilimumab plus nivolumab as post-transplant consolidation. The TCR comes from a male donor with diffuse large B-cell lymphoma. This chain links TRBV7-9 with TRBJ2-3; D remains ambiguous. CDR3 protein: CASSMFTDTQYF. The CDR3 DNA sequence: TGTGCCAGCAGCATGTTTACAGATACGCAGTATTTT.